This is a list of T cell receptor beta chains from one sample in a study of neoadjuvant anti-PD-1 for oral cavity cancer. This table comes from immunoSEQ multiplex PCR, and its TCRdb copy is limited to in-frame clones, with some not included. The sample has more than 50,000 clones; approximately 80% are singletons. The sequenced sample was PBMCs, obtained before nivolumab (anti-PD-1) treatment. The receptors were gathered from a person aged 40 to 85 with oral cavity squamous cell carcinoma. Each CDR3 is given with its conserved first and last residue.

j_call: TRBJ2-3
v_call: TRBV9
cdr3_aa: CASSARADTQYF

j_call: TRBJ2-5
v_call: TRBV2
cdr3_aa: CASSGRLGAETQYF

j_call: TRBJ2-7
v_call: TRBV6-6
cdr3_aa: CASSRGGLGDYEQYF

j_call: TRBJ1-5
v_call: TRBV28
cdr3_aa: CASSSGGNNQPQHF

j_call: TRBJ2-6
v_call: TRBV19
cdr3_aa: CASSIPQGVGANVLTF

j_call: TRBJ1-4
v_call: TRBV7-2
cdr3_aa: CASSLDRTGKLFF

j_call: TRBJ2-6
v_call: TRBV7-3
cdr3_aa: CASSLTSGANVLTF

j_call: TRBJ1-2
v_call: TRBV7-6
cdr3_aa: CASSPQSTGGYTF

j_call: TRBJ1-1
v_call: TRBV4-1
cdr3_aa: CASSQVQTSNTEAFF

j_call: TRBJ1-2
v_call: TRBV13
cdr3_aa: CASSVGTGTGGYTF

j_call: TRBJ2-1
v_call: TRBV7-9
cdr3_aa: CASSPRRAALSSYNEQFF

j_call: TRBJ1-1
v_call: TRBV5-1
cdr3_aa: CASSLEWANTEAFF

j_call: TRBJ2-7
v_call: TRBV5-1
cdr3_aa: CASNQPPYEQYF

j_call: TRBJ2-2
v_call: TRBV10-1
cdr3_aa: CASSRDPTGELFF

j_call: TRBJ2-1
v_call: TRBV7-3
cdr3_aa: CASSQGQNNEQFF

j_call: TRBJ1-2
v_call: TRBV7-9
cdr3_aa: CASRSSGWKGRNYGYTF

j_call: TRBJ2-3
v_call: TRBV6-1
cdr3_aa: CASSGRTQGDTQYF

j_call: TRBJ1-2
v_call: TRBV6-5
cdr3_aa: CASSYSRFGTSGYTF

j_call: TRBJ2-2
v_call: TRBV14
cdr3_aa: CASSQGTSTTNTGELFF

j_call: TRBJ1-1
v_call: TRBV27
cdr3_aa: CASSLYGGLAEAFF

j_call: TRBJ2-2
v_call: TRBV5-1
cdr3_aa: CASRSGTLNTGELFF

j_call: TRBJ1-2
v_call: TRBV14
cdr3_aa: CASSPNPRAPYGYTF

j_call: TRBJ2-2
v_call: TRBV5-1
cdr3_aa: CASRGQGDTGELFF

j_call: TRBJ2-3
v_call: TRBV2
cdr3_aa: CASSPQGSRDTQYF

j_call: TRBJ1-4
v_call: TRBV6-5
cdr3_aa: CASSYGRATNEKLFF